The source of this TCR beta chain is a study of blood T cell repertoires in COVID-19. Across the whole study: Acute and convalescent COVID-19 specimens originated in the United States, Italy and Spain. Sources were T cells, B-cell-depleted T cells, or PBMCs; the material itself was cDNA or gDNA.

The CDR3 is 14 amino acids. Per the germline V gene, CDR1 is SGHRS and CDR2 is YFSETQ. The germline V and J ends were trimmed by 0 bases and 4 bases, with 9 bases remaining between them. Libraries were prepared by immunoSEQ multiplex PCR; TCRdb keeps only in-frame clonotypes and omits some of them. The sample contains about 260,000 clones, 75% to 90% of which appear only once. This chain links TRBV5-1 with TRBJ2-3; D is possibly TRBD2 (5 bases). This TCR came from a woman between 40 and 50 years old who had recovered from COVID-19. Material: peripheral blood. CDR3 region: CASSLDGVPDTQYF. The CDR3, as DNA: TGCGCCAGCAGCTTGGACGGGGTCCCAGATACGCAGTATTTT.